Listed below are T cell receptor beta chains from one sample, sequenced in a study of neurological immune-mediated disorders. Each CDR3 protein is one row after TCRdb ran MiXCR on the 5' RACE reads. This table has under 65,000 distinct CDR3 sequences, less than 25% appearing once. The specimen sequenced was PBMCs. The receptors here all came from a man in his 60s with HTLV-1-associated myelopathy (HAM/TSP). The CDR3 runs from the conserved cysteine through the conserved F or W. D genes are given only for firm matches. A clone size is listed for some rows: how often the clone was seen (once, few, many), or a class if it is expanded.

>NA|TRBJ1-5|TRBV5-6|NA
CASSYKGAYSNQPQHF
TGTGCCAGCAGTTATAAAGGGGCATATAGCAATCAGCCCCAGCATTTT
>many|TRBJ2-1|TRBV5-1|NA
CASSLEGFEQFF
TGCGCCAGCAGCTTGGAAGGGTTTGAGCAGTTCTTC
>many|TRBJ2-3|TRBV5-1|TRBD2
CASRGGLAGVEDTQYF
TGCGCCAGCAGGGGAGGCCTAGCGGGAGTTGAAGATACGCAGTATTTT
>NA|TRBJ2-1|TRBV5-1|NA
CASSLGSGNEQFF
TGCGCCAGCAGCTTGGGATCGGGGAATGAGCAGTTCTTC
>NA|TRBJ1-1|TRBV6-5|NA
CASSSGGANTEAFF
TGTGCCAGCAGTTCTGGAGGGGCGAACACTGAAGCTTTCTTT
>few|TRBJ1-2|TRBV6-6|NA
CASSTSPQNYGYTF
TGTGCCAGCAGTACCTCCCCTCAGAACTATGGCTACACCTTC
>many|TRBJ2-1|TRBV12-3/TRBV12-4|NA
CASSLGREQFF
TGTGCCAGCAGTCTGGGACGTGAGCAGTTCTTC
>NA|TRBJ2-2|TRBV5-1|NA
CASRTRGDTGELFF
TGCGCCAGCAGGACCAGGGGGGACACCGGGGAGCTGTTTTTT
>many|TRBJ1-4|TRBV3-1|TRBD1
CASSTRQGGNEKLFF
TGTGCCAGCAGCACCCGACAGGGGGGTAATGAAAAACTGTTTTTT
>NA|TRBJ2-1|TRBV20-1|NA
CSATGTAFGEQFF
TGCAGTGCCACCGGGACTGCCTTTGGGGAGCAGTTCTTC
>few|TRBJ2-1|TRBV19|NA
CASSTAGWAPYNEQFF
TGTGCCAGTAGTACCGCAGGCTGGGCTCCATACAATGAGCAGTTCTTC
>few|TRBJ2-7|TRBV2|TRBD1
CASRTGQFDEQYF
TGTGCCAGCAGGACGGGACAGTTCGACGAGCAGTACTTC
>many|TRBJ2-7|TRBV20-1|TRBD2
CSARDFGGSDEQYF
TGCAGTGCTAGAGATTTCGGCGGGAGCGACGAGCAGTACTTC